This T cell receptor (beta chain) was retrieved from a study of T cells in tuberculosis. At the level of the study: This South African cohort compared adolescents with or without latent tuberculosis against adults with active tuberculosis.

Produced via immunoSEQ multiplex PCR; TCRdb's table is partial and in-frame only. In the table there are roughly 41,000 clones, about 94% of which are singletons. On average approximately 90,000 T cells per donor were immunosequenced. Points on this clone: The target antigen is unknown.

Study findings and constraints: GEM motif frequencies gave around 67% accuracy; the GMM repertoire gave 80% to 90%. Samples were chosen by availability of cryopreserved specimens.

The CDR3 has 14 amino acids. The V gene lost 6 bases and the J gene lost 0 bases, with 10 bases spanning the gap. Germline V gene sequence: CDR1 SNHLY, CDR2 FYNNEI. Sequencing input: PBMCs. This chain joins TRBV2 and TRBJ2-3; D gene ambiguous. The source is a donor between 10 and 29 years old with latent tuberculosis or without tuberculosis infection. Some clones in this sample may be carry-over from other donors' samples. CDR3 region: CASRPITSTDTQYF. The CDR3 DNA reads TGTGCCAGCAGGCCTATAACTAGCACAGATACGCAGTATTTT.